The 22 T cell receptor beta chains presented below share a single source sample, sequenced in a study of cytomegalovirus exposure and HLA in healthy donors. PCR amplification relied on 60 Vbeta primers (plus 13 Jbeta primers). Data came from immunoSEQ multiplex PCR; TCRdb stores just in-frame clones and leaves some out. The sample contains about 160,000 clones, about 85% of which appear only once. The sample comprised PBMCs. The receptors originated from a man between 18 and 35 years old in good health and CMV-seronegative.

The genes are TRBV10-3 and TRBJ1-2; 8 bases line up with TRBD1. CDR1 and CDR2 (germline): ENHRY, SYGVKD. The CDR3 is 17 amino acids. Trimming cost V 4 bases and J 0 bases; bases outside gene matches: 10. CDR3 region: CAISVDLGTGSNYGYTF. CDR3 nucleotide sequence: TGTGCCATCAGTGTGGACCTCGGGACAGGCTCTAACTATGGCTACACCTTC.

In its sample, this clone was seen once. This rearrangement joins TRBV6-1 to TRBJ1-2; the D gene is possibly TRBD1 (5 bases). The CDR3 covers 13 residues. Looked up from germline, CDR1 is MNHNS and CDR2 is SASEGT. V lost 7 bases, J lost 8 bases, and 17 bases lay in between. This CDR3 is CASTGGYQGGYTF. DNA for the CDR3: TGTGCCAGCACCGGGGGTTATCAGGGAGGCTACACCTTC.

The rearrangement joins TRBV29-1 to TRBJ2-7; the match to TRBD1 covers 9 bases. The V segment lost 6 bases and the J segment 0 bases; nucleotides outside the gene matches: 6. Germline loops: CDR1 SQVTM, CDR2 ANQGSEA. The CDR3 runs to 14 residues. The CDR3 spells CSVIGTGSSYEQYF. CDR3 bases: TGCAGCGTCATAGGGACAGGGAGCTCCTACGAGCAGTACTTC.

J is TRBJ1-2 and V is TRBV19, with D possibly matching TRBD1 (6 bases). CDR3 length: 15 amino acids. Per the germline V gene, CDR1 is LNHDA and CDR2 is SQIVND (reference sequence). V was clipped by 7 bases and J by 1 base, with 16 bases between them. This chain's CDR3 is CASNAGRGINYGYTF. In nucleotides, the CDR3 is TGTGCCAGTAATGCCGGCAGGGGCATTAACTATGGCTACACCTTC.

The CDR3, as DNA: TGTGCCAGCAGCCGGGCGCAGGGAAATAATTCACCCCTCCACTTT. This sequence encodes CASSRAQGNNSPLHF. The genes are TRBV5-6 and TRBJ1-6; maybe TRBD1 (5 bases). Trimming stripped 4 bases from V and 5 bases from J, with 13 bases between. This CDR3 comprises 15 residues. In germline, CDR1 is SGHDT, CDR2 YYEEEE. Together with reference TRBV5-6 and TRBJ1-6, the CDR3 gives the full variable domain: DAGVTQSPTHLIKTRGQQVTLRCSPKSGHDTVSWYQQALGQGPQFIFQYYEEEERQRGNFPDRFSGHQFPNYSSELNVNALLLGDSALYLCASSRAQGNNSPLHFGNGTRLTVT.

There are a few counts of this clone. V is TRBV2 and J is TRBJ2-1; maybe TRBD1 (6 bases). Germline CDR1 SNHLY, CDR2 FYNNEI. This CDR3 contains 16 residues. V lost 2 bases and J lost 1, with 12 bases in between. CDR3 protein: CASSEKNRASYNEQFF. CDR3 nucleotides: TGTGCCAGCAGTGAAAAAAACAGGGCGTCCTACAATGAGCAGTTCTTC.

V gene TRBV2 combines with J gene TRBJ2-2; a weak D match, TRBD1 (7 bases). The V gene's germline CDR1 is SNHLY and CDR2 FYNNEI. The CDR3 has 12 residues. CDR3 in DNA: TGTGCGGCGGGGACAGCTACCGGGGAGCTGTTTTTT. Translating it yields CAAGTATGELFF.

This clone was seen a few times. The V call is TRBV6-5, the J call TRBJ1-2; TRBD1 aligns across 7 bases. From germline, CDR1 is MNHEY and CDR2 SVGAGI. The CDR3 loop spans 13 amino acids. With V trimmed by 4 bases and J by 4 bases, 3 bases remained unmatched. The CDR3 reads CASSLRQGYGYTF. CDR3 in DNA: TGTGCCAGCAGTTTAAGACAGGGCTATGGCTACACCTTC.

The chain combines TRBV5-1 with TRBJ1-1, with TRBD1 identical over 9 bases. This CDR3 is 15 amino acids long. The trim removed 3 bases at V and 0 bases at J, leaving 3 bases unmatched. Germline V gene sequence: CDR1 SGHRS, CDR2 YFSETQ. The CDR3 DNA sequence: TGCGCCAGCAGCTCACAGGGGGCTATGAACACTGAAGCTTTCTTT. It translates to CASSSQGAMNTEAFF. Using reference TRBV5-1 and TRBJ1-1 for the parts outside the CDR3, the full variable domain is KAGVTQTPRYLIKTRGQQVTLSCSPISGHRSVSWYQQTPGQGLQFLFEYFSETQRNKGNFPGRFSGRQFSNSRSEMNVSTLELGDSALYLCASSSQGAMNTEAFFGQGTRLTVV.

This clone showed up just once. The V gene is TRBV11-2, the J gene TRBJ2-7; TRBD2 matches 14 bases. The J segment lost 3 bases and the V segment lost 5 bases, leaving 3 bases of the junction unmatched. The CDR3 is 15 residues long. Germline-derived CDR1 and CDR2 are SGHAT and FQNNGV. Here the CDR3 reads CASSRGTSGSYEQYF. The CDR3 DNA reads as TGTGCCAGCAGCCGCGGGACTAGCGGGAGCTACGAGCAGTACTTC. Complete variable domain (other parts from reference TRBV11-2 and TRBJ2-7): EAGVAQSPRYKIIEKRQSVAFWCNPISGHATLYWYQQILGQGPKLLIQFQNNGVVDDSQLPKDRFSAERLKGVDSTLKIQPAKLEDSAVYLCASSRGTSGSYEQYFGPGTRLTVT.

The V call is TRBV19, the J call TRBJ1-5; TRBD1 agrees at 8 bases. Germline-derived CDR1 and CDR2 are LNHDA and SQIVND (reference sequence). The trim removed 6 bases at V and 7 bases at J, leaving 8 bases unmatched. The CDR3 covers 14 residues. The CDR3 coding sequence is TGTGCCAGTAGATCGGACAGGGTTCGGCAGCCCCAGCATTTT. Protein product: CASRSDRVRQPQHF.

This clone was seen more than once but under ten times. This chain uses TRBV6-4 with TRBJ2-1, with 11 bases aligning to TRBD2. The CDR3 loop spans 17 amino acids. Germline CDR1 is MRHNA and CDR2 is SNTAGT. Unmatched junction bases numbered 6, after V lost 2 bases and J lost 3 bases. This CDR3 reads CASSDGGTSGVYNEQFF. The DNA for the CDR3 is TGTGCCAGCAGTGACGGGGGGACTAGCGGAGTCTACAATGAGCAGTTCTTC.

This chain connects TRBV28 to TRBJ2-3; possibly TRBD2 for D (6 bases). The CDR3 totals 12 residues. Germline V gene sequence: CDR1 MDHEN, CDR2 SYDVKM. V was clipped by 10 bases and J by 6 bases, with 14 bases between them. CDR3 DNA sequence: TGTGCCACCCAGCCTGGGGGGGATACGCAGTATTTT. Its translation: CATQPGGDTQYF.

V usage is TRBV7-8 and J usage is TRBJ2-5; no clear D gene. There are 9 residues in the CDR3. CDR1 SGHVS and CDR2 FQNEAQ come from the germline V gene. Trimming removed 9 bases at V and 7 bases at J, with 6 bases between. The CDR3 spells CASPGTQYF. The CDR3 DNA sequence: TGTGCCAGTCCGGGGACCCAGTACTTC.

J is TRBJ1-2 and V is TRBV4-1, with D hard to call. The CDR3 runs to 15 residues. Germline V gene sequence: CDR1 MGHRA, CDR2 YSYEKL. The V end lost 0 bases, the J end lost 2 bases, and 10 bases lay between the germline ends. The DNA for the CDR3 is TGCGCCAGCAGCCAAGATAAAACAGAAAACTATGGCTACACCTTC. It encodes CASSQDKTENYGYTF.

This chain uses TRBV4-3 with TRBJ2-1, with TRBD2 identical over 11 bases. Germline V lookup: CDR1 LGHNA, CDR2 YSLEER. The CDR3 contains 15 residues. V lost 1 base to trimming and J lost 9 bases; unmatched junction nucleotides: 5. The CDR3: CASSQGLAGGSEQFF. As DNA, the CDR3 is TGCGCCAGCAGCCAAGGATTAGCGGGAGGGAGTGAGCAGTTCTTC.

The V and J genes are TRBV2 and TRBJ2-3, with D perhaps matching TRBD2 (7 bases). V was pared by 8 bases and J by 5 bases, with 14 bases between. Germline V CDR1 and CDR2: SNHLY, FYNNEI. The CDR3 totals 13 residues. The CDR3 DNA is TGTGCCAGCGTGGGGGGGCGGGGAGATACGCAGTATTTT. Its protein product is CASVGGRGDTQYF.

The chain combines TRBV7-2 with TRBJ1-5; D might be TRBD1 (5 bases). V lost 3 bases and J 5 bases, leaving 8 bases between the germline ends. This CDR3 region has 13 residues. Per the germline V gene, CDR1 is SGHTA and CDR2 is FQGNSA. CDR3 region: CASSFETDQPQHF. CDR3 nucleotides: TGTGCCAGCAGCTTCGAGACAGATCAGCCCCAGCATTTT.

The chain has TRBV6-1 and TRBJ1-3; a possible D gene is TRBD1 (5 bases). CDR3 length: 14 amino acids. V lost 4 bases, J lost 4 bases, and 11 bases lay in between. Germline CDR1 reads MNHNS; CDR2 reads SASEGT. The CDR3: CASSAPGVGNTIYF. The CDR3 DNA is TGTGCCAGCAGTGCCCCGGGGGTGGGAAACACCATATATTTT.

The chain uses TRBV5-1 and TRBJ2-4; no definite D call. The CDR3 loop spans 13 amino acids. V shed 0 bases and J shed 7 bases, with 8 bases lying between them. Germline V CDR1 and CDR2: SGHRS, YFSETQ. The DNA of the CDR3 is TGCGCCAGCAGCTTGGGGCAGGCCAACATTCAGTACTTC. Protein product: CASSLGQANIQYF.

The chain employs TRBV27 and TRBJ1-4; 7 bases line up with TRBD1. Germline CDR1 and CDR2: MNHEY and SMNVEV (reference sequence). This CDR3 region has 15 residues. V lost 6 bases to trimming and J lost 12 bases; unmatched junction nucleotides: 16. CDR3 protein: CASRRTGPIMKELFF. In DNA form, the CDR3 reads TGTGCCAGCAGGAGGACAGGCCCTATAATGAAAGAACTGTTTTTT. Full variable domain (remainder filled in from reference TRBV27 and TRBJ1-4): EAQVTQNPRYLITVTGKKLTVTCSQNMNHEYMSWYRQDPGLGLRQIYYSMNVEVTDKGDVPEGYKVSRKEKRNFPLILESPSPNQTSLYFCASRRTGPIMKELFFGSGTQLSVL.

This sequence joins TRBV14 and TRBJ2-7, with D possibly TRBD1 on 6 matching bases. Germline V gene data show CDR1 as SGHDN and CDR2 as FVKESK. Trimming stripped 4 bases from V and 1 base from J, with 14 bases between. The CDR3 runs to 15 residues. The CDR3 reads CASSRLQGASYEQYF. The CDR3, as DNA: TGTGCCAGCAGCCGATTACAGGGTGCGTCCTACGAGCAGTACTTC. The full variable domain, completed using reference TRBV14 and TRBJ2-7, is EAGVTQFPSHSVIEKGQTVTLRCDPISGHDNLYWYRRVMGKEIKFLLHFVKESKQDESGMPNNRFLAERTGGTYSTLKVQPAELEDSGVYFCASSRLQGASYEQYFGPGTRLTVT.